The T cell receptor beta chain under discussion was sequenced for a study of cytotoxic CD8 clonotypes in ibrutinib-treated CLL. Study-level background: Partial responders around 25, complete 2; approximately 12 progressed and some 15 stayed in remission by median 68 months.

Details on this clone: Its target is unknown. This specimen includes other DNA sequences encoding the same CDR3.

General study points: Under treatment, the uncommon public clonotypes either contracted or remained stable.

Generated by immunoSEQ multiplex PCR, the TCRdb table keeps only in-frame clones and is missing some. The sample lists some 300,000 clones, 80% seen once, with 6.7% in the top ten. The CDR3 is made up of 14 amino acids. CDR1 MNHEY and CDR2 SMNVEV come from the germline V gene (reference sequence). V was trimmed by 0 bases and J by 6 bases, leaving 9 bases between them. The rearrangement uses TRBV27 and TRBJ1-5; D is possibly TRBD1 (5 bases). The clonotype was recovered from a human donor with chronic lymphocytic leukemia. The material was PBMCs, obtained before ibrutinib treatment. The CDR3 loop is CASSLSGGGQPQHF. CDR3 coding DNA: TGTGCCAGCAGTTTATCGGGGGGGGGTCAGCCCCAGCATTTT.